Listed below are T cell receptor beta chains from one sample, sequenced in a study of tumor-infiltrating lymphocytes in primary liver carcinoma. TCRdb called the multiplex PCR reads again in MiXCR, with one record for every CDR3 protein. The table lists tens of thousands of distinct CDR3 sequences, about 75% of them singletons. The sequenced sample was tumor-adjacent normal liver tissue. All receptors come from a man aged 35 to 55 with primary liver carcinoma and hepatitis B virus infection. CDR3s include the opening cysteine and the closing phenylalanine or tryptophan. D genes are given only for firm matches. Where a row states a size, it is once, few, many or the class of an expanded clone; other rows omit it.

DNA: TGTGCCAGCAGCTCTGGAACACCTTTTCAGGATGAAAAACTGTTTTTT
CDR3: CASSSGTPFQDEKLFF
size: -
D: -
J: TRBJ1-4
V: TRBV7-9

DNA: TGTGCCACCAGTGAGCCTCCAGGGATGAACACTGTAGCTTTCTTT
CDR3: CATSEPPGMNTVAFF
size: -
D: -
J: TRBJ1-1
V: TRBV10-3

DNA: TGCGCCAGCCAAGCGACAGAGAATGGTGCAGAAACGCAATATTTT
CDR3: CASQATENGAETQYF
size: -
D: -
J: TRBJ2-3
V: TRBV4-3

DNA: TGTGCCAGCAGCTGGGACCCGAACACTGAAGCTTTCTTT
CDR3: CASSWDPNTEAFF
size: -
D: -
J: TRBJ1-1
V: TRBV6-2/TRBV6-3

DNA: TGTGCCAGCAGCCCCACCCCATTGGGGTCGAACATTGAAGCGTTCTTT
CDR3: CASSPTPLGSNIEAFF
size: -
D: -
J: TRBJ1-1
V: TRBV5-1

DNA: TGTGCCACCAGTGATCCCGGGACTAGCGGGAAAGATGAGCAGTTCTTC
CDR3: CATSDPGTSGKDEQFF
size: many
D: TRBD2
J: TRBJ2-1
V: TRBV24-1

DNA: TGTGCCAGCAGTGACCCTCGACTAGCGGGCGCAGATACGCAGTATTTT
CDR3: CASSDPRLAGADTQYF
size: many
D: TRBD2
J: TRBJ2-3
V: TRBV6-1

DNA: TGTGCCAGTAGTCCCGACGGCGGCAATCAGCCCCAGCATTTT
CDR3: CASSPDGGNQPQHF
size: many
D: -
J: TRBJ1-5
V: TRBV19

DNA: TGTGCCGGCAGCTCAGCCCTGTCAAACACAGGGGAGCTATTTTTT
CDR3: CAGSSALSNTGELFF
size: -
D: TRBD1
J: TRBJ2-2
V: TRBV11-2

DNA: TGTGCCAGCAGGCCAGTGGCGAACACCGGGGAGTTGTTTTTT
CDR3: CASRPVANTGELFF
size: -
D: -
J: TRBJ2-2
V: TRBV5-4

DNA: TGTGCTATCAGCCTACAGCTCCGGAACCCCGAGCAGTACTTC
CDR3: CAISLQLRNPEQYF
size: -
D: -
J: TRBJ2-7
V: TRBV13

DNA: TGCAGTGCGGGTAGTCCAGATGGGGAGACCCAGTACTTC
CDR3: CSAGSPDGETQYF
size: -
D: -
J: TRBJ2-5
V: TRBV20-1

DNA: TGCAGCGTTGATGGTTTTCCGGCGACTCACCAAGAGACCCAGTACTTC
CDR3: CSVDGFPATHQETQYF
size: many
D: -
J: TRBJ2-5
V: TRBV29-1

DNA: TGCAGCGTCGGAGGGCTAGCGGTAGATTACTACAATGAGCAGTTCTTC
CDR3: CSVGGLAVDYYNEQFF
size: -
D: TRBD2
J: TRBJ2-1
V: TRBV29-1

DNA: TGTGCCAGCGGCCGGGGAGATGGCACTGAAGCTTTCTTT
CDR3: CASGRGDGTEAFF
size: -
D: -
J: TRBJ1-1
V: TRBV9

DNA: TGTACCAGCAGCTGGAGGGGATCAAGTGGTGAGCTGTTCTTC
CDR3: CTSSWRGSSGELFF
size: -
D: -
J: TRBJ2-1
V: TRBV11-2

DNA: TGTGCAAGCAGCTTAACTGCAGGTGTTGTCAATGAGCAGTTCTTC
CDR3: CASSLTAGVVNEQFF
size: once
D: -
J: TRBJ2-1
V: TRBV11-2

DNA: TGTGCCAGCAGTTTAGAGTGTGGTCTCGGTGAGCAGTTCTTC
CDR3: CASSLECGLGEQFF
size: -
D: -
J: TRBJ2-1
V: TRBV7-9